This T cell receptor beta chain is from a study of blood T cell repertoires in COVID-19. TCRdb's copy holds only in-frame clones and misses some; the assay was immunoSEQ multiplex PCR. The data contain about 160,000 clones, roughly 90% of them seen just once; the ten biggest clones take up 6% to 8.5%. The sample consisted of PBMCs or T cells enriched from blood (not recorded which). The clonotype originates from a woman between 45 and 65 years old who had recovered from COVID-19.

The CDR3 DNA follows: TGTGCCAGCAGCGTAGATTCCGCCTACAATGAGCAGTTCTTC. Its protein product is CASSVDSAYNEQFF. The genes are TRBV9 and TRBJ2-1, with D hard to call. V lost 0 bases, J lost 2 bases, and 6 bases lay in between. The CDR3 has 14 residues. Germline V gene data show CDR1 as SGDLS and CDR2 as YYNGEE.